The 7 T cell receptor beta chains in this list originate from one sample, sequenced in a study of blood T cell repertoires in COVID-19. The repertoire was sequenced with immunoSEQ multiplex PCR; TCRdb's copy has only in-frame clones and lacks some. The top ten hold 0.85% to 1% of the sample, which has approximately 200,000 clones, 80% to 90% seen once. Input material: peripheral blood. The receptors stem from a middle-aged man with acute or convalescent COVID-19.

CDR3 sequence reads: CAWKIRANYGYTF. The CDR3 nucleotides are TGTGCCTGGAAAATCAGGGCAAACTATGGCTACACCTTC. The chain joins TRBV30 to TRBJ1-2, with a possible D match to TRBD1 (5 bases). Trimming took off 4 bases at V and 2 bases at J, with 11 bases between the two ends. There are 13 residues in the CDR3. Germline CDR1 is GTSNPN and CDR2 is SVGIG (reference sequence).

V is TRBV12-5 and J is TRBJ2-3, with unresolved D. This CDR3 region has 14 residues. Germline CDR1 and CDR2: LGHNT and FRNRAP. Trimming shortened V by 3 bases and J by 0 bases, and 7 bases separated the two germline ends. The CDR3 bases are TGTGCTAGTGGTTTACTATACAGCACAGATACGCAGTATTTT. As protein: CASGLLYSTDTQYF.

The chain links TRBV4-1 to TRBJ2-1; 9 bases line up with TRBD2. The V and J ends lost 1 base and 12 bases, in that order; junction bases with no gene match: 7. Germline V gives CDR1 MGHRA, CDR2 YSYEKL. The CDR3 is 14 residues long. Here the CDR3 reads CASSQVSGGKGQFF. The CDR3 nucleotides read TGCGCCAGCAGCCAAGTAAGCGGGGGGAAAGGGCAGTTCTTC.

The chain is built from TRBV5-4 and TRBJ2-3; TRBD2 agrees at 9 bases. Germline trimming cut 3 bases from V and 0 bases from J; bases unmatched to any gene: 2. This CDR3 is 15 amino acids long. Per the germline V gene, CDR1 is SGHNT and CDR2 is YYREEE (reference sequence). The CDR3 nucleotides are TGTGCCAGCAGCTCTAGCGGGACTAGCACAGATACGCAGTATTTT. This codes for CASSSSGTSTDTQYF.

The V call is TRBV5-1, the J call TRBJ2-3, with D perhaps matching TRBD2 (6 bases). The length of the CDR3 is 14 residues. V lost 2 bases and J lost 0, with 7 bases in between. Germline values: CDR1 SGHRS, CDR2 YFSETQ. The CDR3 DNA sequence: TGCGCCAGCAGCTTCGGGGGTAGCACAGATACGCAGTATTTT. This sequence encodes CASSFGGSTDTQYF.

The rearrangement joins TRBV11-1 to TRBJ1-2, with 11 nucleotides matching TRBD1. The V gene's germline CDR1 is SGHAT and CDR2 FQDESV (reference sequence). The V and J ends lost 5 bases and 3 bases, in that order; junction bases with no gene match: 5. CDR3 size: 15 residues. The chain's CDR3 is CASSPGTGGYYGYTF. In DNA, the CDR3 is TGTGCCAGCAGCCCCGGGACAGGGGGATACTATGGCTACACCTTC.

CDR3 DNA: TGTGCCAGCAGCCTCCAAGCTAGCGGGGCCGGGGATACGCAGTATTTT. It translates to CASSLQASGAGDTQYF. This sequence joins TRBV14 and TRBJ2-3; 9 bases are a match to TRBD2. J lost 6 bases, V lost 4 bases, and 11 bases had no gene match. The CDR3 is 16 residues long. Looked up from germline, CDR1 is SGHDN and CDR2 is FVKESK.